These 32 T cell receptor beta chains came from one sample sequenced in a study of control samples from healthy donors and cancer patients. Profiled with immunoSEQ multiplex PCR; TCRdb holds only in-frame clones, not every one. The data contain fewer than 200,000 clones, about 91% of them singletons. The sample was blood. The receptors shown here come from a woman in her twenties or thirties in good health.

The rearrangement joins TRBV4-1 to TRBJ2-7; tentatively, D is TRBD1 (5 bases). Germline CDR1 is MGHRA and CDR2 is YSYEKL. The CDR3 spans 14 residues. V lost 3 bases to trimming and J lost 7 bases, with 16 bases between them. The CDR3 DNA reads TGCGCCAGCAGCCACCTCAACAGGCCGTGGGAGCAGTACTTC. Translation gives CASSHLNRPWEQYF.

This chain joins TRBV5-1 and TRBJ2-1, with TRBD2 matching over 9 bases. CDR1 and CDR2 (germline): SGHRS, YFSETQ. The CDR3 extends over 17 amino acids. V lost 3 bases, J lost 7 bases, and 14 bases stayed unmatched. In nucleotides, the CDR3 is TGCGCCAGCAGCTCCCTGGCGGGAGGGCCCTCCGGGAATGAGCAGTTCTTC. Translation gives CASSSLAGGPSGNEQFF.

The chain is built from TRBV15 and TRBJ2-7, with unresolved D. The CDR3 is made up of 15 amino acids. V lost 0 bases to trimming and J lost 3 bases, with 12 bases between them. CDR1 and CDR2 (germline): LNHNV, YYDKDF (reference sequence). The CDR3 DNA reads as TGTGCCACCAGCAGAGATAAGGGTTCCCACTACGAGCAGTACGTC. Protein: CATSRDKGSHYEQYV.

The rearrangement uses TRBV11-3 and TRBJ2-1, with 7 bases lining up with TRBD1. V lost 1 base to trimming and J lost 9 bases; unmatched junction nucleotides: 9. Germline CDR1 is SGHNT and CDR2 is YENEEA. The CDR3 is 15 residues long. The CDR3: CASSLGGQLTPEQFF. In nucleotides, the CDR3 is TGTGCCAGCAGCTTAGGGGGACAGCTAACTCCTGAGCAGTTCTTC. Drawing the rest from reference TRBV11-3 and TRBJ2-1, the complete variable domain is EAGVVQSPRYKIIEKKQPVAFWCNPISGHNTLYWYLQNLGQGPELLIRYENEEAVDDSQLPKDRFSAERLKGVDSTLKIQPAELGDSAVYLCASSLGGQLTPEQFFGPGTRLTVL.

This sequence joins TRBV4-2 and TRBJ1-1; 7 positions match TRBD1. V shed 11 bases and J 0 bases; nucleotides not matched to a gene: 6. Germline CDR1 and CDR2: LGHNA and YNFKEQ. CDR3 length: 13 residues. The CDR3 spells CACRGQLNTEAFF. Here the CDR3 DNA reads TGTGCCTGTCGGGGACAGCTGAACACTGAAGCTTTCTTT.

This clone appeared a single time. The CDR3 DNA is TGTGCCAGTAGTAGGGGGGGACAGGTCGTTGGCTACACCTTC. It specifies CASSRGGQVVGYTF. The chain is built from TRBV19 and TRBJ1-2; 8 bases are a match to TRBD1. The germline V gene has CDR1 LNHDA and CDR2 SQIVND (reference sequence). V was clipped by 4 bases and J by 7 bases; unmatched bases: 8. The CDR3 spans 14 residues. Supplemented by reference TRBV19 and TRBJ1-2, the full variable domain reads DGGITQSPKYLFRKEGQNVTLSCEQNLNHDAMYWYRQDPGQGLRLIYYSQIVNDFQKGDIAEGYSVSREKKESFPLTVTSAQKNPTAFYLCASSRGGQVVGYTFGSGTRLTVV.

The chain combines TRBV3-1 (or the pseudogene TRBV3-2) with TRBJ1-2, with D tentatively TRBD1 (5 bases). The ends were cut back, 0 bases at V and 7 bases at J, with 21 bases in the middle. Looked up from germline, CDR1 is LGHDT and CDR2 is YNNKEL (reference sequence). The CDR3 is 17 amino acids. The CDR3 spells CASSQDGPGRGESGYTF. The CDR3 nucleotides are TGTGCCAGCAGCCAAGATGGCCCGGGACGGGGTGAGAGTGGCTACACCTTC.

The chain recombines TRBV27 with TRBJ1-5, with D possibly being TRBD1 (5 bases). V lost 5 bases and J lost 6, with 14 bases in between. Germline CDR1 is MNHEY and CDR2 is SMNVEV (reference sequence). This CDR3 is 14 amino acids long. The CDR3 reads CASSGVGDAQPQHF. The CDR3 bases are TGTGCCAGCAGTGGAGTGGGGGACGCTCAGCCCCAGCATTTT.

V gene TRBV10-3 combines with J gene TRBJ1-5, with 7 bases aligning to TRBD1. V lost 2 bases to trimming and J lost 0 bases; unmatched junction nucleotides: 7. The CDR3 extends over 17 amino acids. Per germline, CDR1 ENHRY and CDR2 SYGVKD. The CDR3 protein is CAISEEVGTASNQPQHF. CDR3 DNA: TGTGCCATCAGTGAGGAAGTGGGGACAGCTAGCAATCAGCCCCAGCATTTT.

This rearrangement joins TRBV9 to TRBJ2-6; D possibly uses TRBD1 or TRBD2 (5 bases each). Germline CDR1 and CDR2: SGDLS and YYNGEE. CDR3 length: 17 residues. V was pared by 0 bases and J by 0 bases, with 10 bases between. CDR3 residues: CASSVVGARSGANVLTF. In nucleotides, the CDR3 is TGTGCCAGCAGCGTAGTCGGGGCCCGCTCTGGGGCCAACGTCCTGACTTTC.

The chain combines TRBV7-9 with TRBJ1-4; D may be TRBD1 (5 bases). Trimming took 3 bases from V and 8 from J, leaving 19 bases between them. In germline, CDR1 is SEHNR, CDR2 FQNEAQ (reference sequence). The CDR3 totals 16 residues. This CDR3 is CASSFRDGSGREKLFF. The CDR3 DNA sequence: TGTGCCAGCAGCTTTAGGGACGGAAGCGGTAGGGAAAAACTGTTTTTT.

The V gene is TRBV2, the J gene TRBJ1-2; D not certain. V lost 6 bases and J 5 bases, leaving 10 bases between the germline ends. The CDR3 totals 12 residues. Germline assignment: CDR1 SNHLY and CDR2 FYNNEI. The CDR3 spells CASRGIEYGYTF. The CDR3 nucleotides read TGTGCCAGCAGGGGGATCGAATATGGCTACACCTTC. Full variable domain (remainder filled in from reference TRBV2 and TRBJ1-2): EPEVTQTPSHQVTQMGQEVILRCVPISNHLYFYWYRQILGQKVEFLVSFYNNEISEKSEIFDDQFSVERPDGSNFTLKIRSTKLEDSAMYFCASRGIEYGYTFGSGTRLTVV.

Details on this clone: This sample includes further DNA sequences coding for the same CDR3. This sequence joins TRBV7-2 and TRBJ1-2; 9 positions agree with TRBD1. This CDR3 region has 13 residues. Unmatched junction bases numbered 2, after V lost 5 bases and J lost 4 bases. Per the germline V gene, CDR1 is SGHTA and CDR2 is FQGNSA. The CDR3 bases are TGTGCCAGCAGCCTGGGACAGGGCTATGGCTACACCTTC. Its protein is CASSLGQGYGYTF.

For the CDR3, the DNA is TGTGCCAGCAGTTTCCTGACAGGGGCTAATGGCTACACCTTC. This gives the protein CASSFLTGANGYTF. The V and J genes are TRBV27 and TRBJ1-2, with TRBD1 matching 8 bases. The V and J ends lost 3 bases and 6 bases, in that order; junction bases with no gene match: 6. This CDR3 is built from 14 residues. Germline assignment: CDR1 MNHEY and CDR2 SMNVEV (reference sequence).

Remarks on this clone: This CDR3 is also generated by other DNA sequences in the sample. The J gene is TRBJ1-1, the V gene TRBV19; 8 nucleotides line up with TRBD1. Trimming at V came to 5 bases and at J to 7 bases, leaving 6 bases not matched to a gene. In germline, CDR1 is LNHDA, CDR2 SQIVND (reference sequence). The CDR3 has 13 residues. The CDR3 DNA reads TGTGCCAGTAGTCCTGGACAGGGCTATGAAGCTTTCTTT. Its translation is CASSPGQGYEAFF.

The chain joins TRBV30 to TRBJ1-4; D may be TRBD1 (5 bases). Germline V gene sequence: CDR1 GTSNPN, CDR2 SVGIG (reference sequence). This CDR3 is built from 11 residues. The CDR3 sequence: CGYGGEEKLFF. The CDR3 DNA is TGTGGGTACGGGGGGGAAGAAAAACTGTTTTTT.

The chain employs TRBV4-1 and TRBJ1-1, with a possible D match to TRBD1 (6 bases). V was shortened by 0 bases and J by 7 bases, with 18 bases between the two germline ends. This CDR3 is built from 16 residues. Germline V CDR1 and CDR2: MGHRA, YSYEKL. The DNA of the CDR3 is TGCGCCAGCAGCCAAGACGGGACGGGGGCTGCCTTTGAAGCTTTCTTT. It is translated as CASSQDGTGAAFEAFF.

This clone was seen only a few times. The chain recombines TRBV7-8 with TRBJ1-5; no clear D gene. Trimming pared 2 bases from V and 7 bases from J, leaving 15 bases between. Germline values: CDR1 SGHVS, CDR2 FQNEAQ. CDR3 length equals 15 residues. The CDR3 DNA follows: TGTGCCAGCAGCTTAACTTTCGGGGTTGGACAGCCCCAGCATTTT. Protein sequence: CASSLTFGVGQPQHF.

The chain links TRBV3-1 (or the pseudogene TRBV3-2) to TRBJ2-4, with D possibly TRBD2 on 5 matching bases. Germline CDR1 reads LGHDT; CDR2 reads YNNKEL (reference sequence). V shed 4 bases and J shed 1 base, with 11 bases lying between them. The length of the CDR3 is 15 residues. CDR3: CASSLTRTAKNIQYF. The CDR3 coding sequence is TGTGCCAGCAGCCTCACTAGAACTGCCAAAAACATTCAGTACTTC.

The V call is TRBV5-4, the J call TRBJ2-1; D ambiguous. Germline CDR1 SGHNT, CDR2 YYREEE (reference sequence). This CDR3 comprises 15 residues. V lost 1 base to trimming and J lost 4 bases, with 12 bases between them. In DNA, the CDR3 is TGTGCCAGCAGCTTGTCCAGGACGGGTTACAATGAGCAGTTCTTC. It translates to CASSLSRTGYNEQFF.

The chain has TRBV5-4 and TRBJ1-6; D not resolved. Trimming removed 4 bases from V and 5 bases from J, with 10 bases in between. The CDR3 length is 14 residues. Looked up from germline, CDR1 is SGHNT and CDR2 is YYREEE (reference sequence). CDR3 region: CASSREPNNSPLHF. CDR3 sequence (DNA): TGTGCCAGCAGCAGGGAGCCGAATAATTCACCCCTCCACTTT.

This chain links TRBV7-9 with TRBJ2-7; the D gene is possibly TRBD1 (5 bases). The CDR3 covers 15 residues. Germline CDR1 and CDR2: SEHNR and FQNEAQ (reference sequence). V was pared by 4 bases and J by 5 bases, with 18 bases between. CDR3 sequence: CASSSSYGQGNEQYF. CDR3 in DNA: TGTGCCAGCAGCTCCTCTTACGGGCAGGGCAACGAGCAGTACTTC.

The chain carries TRBV19 and TRBJ2-5, with no clear D. CDR1 is LNHDA and CDR2 is SQIVND in the germline V gene (reference sequence). The CDR3 contains 14 residues. Trimming removed 1 base from V and 3 bases from J, with 9 bases in between. The CDR3 reads CASSIAGGKETQYF. The CDR3 DNA follows: TGTGCCAGTAGTATAGCGGGCGGAAAAGAGACCCAGTACTTC.

The chain has TRBV2 and TRBJ2-7, with 12 bases matching TRBD2. V shed 4 bases, J shed 7 bases, and the junction held 5 bases outside the gene matches. The germline V gene has CDR1 SNHLY and CDR2 FYNNEI. The length of the CDR3 is 14 residues. The CDR3 coding sequence is TGTGCCAGCAGTGGACTAGCGGGAGTAAGGGAGCAGTACTTC. Amino acids: CASSGLAGVREQYF.

V and J are TRBV14 and TRBJ2-1, with D unclear. Per the germline V gene, CDR1 is SGHDN and CDR2 is FVKESK. CDR3 length: 12 residues. V was pared by 0 bases and J by 7 bases, with 4 bases between. The CDR3 region is CASSQDRNEQFF. CDR3 DNA: TGTGCCAGCAGCCAAGATCGAAATGAGCAGTTCTTC.

The chain combines TRBV13 with TRBJ2-1; a possible D gene is TRBD1 (6 bases). Germline CDR1 and CDR2: PRHDT and FYEKMQ (reference sequence). Trimming pared 5 bases from V and 8 bases from J, leaving 13 bases between. This CDR3 region has 13 residues. Written as DNA, the CDR3 is TGTGCCAGCAGCCCCCGCAGGGGCCATGAGCAGTTCTTC. Its protein is CASSPRRGHEQFF. Full variable domain (outside the CDR3, taken from reference TRBV13 and TRBJ2-1): AAGVIQSPRHLIKEKRETATLKCYPIPRHDTVYWYQQGPGQDPQFLISFYEKMQSDKGSIPDRFSAQQFSDYHSELNMSSLELGDSALYFCASSPRRGHEQFFGPGTRLTVL.

The sample holds a few counts of this clone. V is TRBV19 and J is TRBJ1-1; 12 nucleotides match TRBD1. Germline CDR1 is LNHDA and CDR2 is SQIVND (reference sequence). The CDR3 is 15 residues long. The J segment lost 8 bases and the V segment lost 7 bases, leaving 11 bases of the junction unmatched. CDR3 DNA sequence: TGTGCCAGTACCACAGGGACAGGGGGCTTTGGGGAAGCTTTCTTT. It is translated as CASTTGTGGFGEAFF.

This sequence joins TRBV7-8 and TRBJ2-5; no reliable D call. V shed 0 bases and J shed 4 bases, with 9 bases lying between them. CDR3 length: 14 amino acids. Germline CDR1 and CDR2: SGHVS and FQNEAQ. The CDR3 coding sequence is TGTGCCAGCAGCTTAGCGCTAGGTCGAGAGACCCAGTACTTC. It codes for CASSLALGRETQYF.

The CDR3 region is CASSRTAASYGTEAFF. The DNA for the CDR3 is TGTGCCAGTAGTAGGACGGCCGCCAGCTACGGCACTGAAGCTTTCTTT. J is TRBJ1-1 and V is TRBV19; D unresolved. Trimming left V 4 bases short and J 4 bases short, with 19 bases between. The CDR3 covers 16 residues. CDR1 is LNHDA, CDR2 SQIVND, per germline (reference sequence).

V usage is TRBV7-6 and J usage is TRBJ2-2, with 11 bases lining up with TRBD2. The CDR3 covers 18 residues. Germline lookup yields CDR1 SGHVS and CDR2 FNYEAQ. J gave up 4 bases and V 4 bases, and 11 bases lay outside the gene matches. The CDR3 nucleotides are TGTGCCAGCAGCTCGACGACTAGCGGGGAGGGGCCCACCGGGGAGCTGTTTTTT. It is translated as CASSSTTSGEGPTGELFF.

This clone is termed medium-sized. The same CDR3 is also encoded by other DNA sequences in this sample. This rearrangement joins TRBV9 to TRBJ2-5, with 7 bases aligning to TRBD1. J gave up 5 bases and V 0 bases, and 4 bases lay outside the gene matches. This CDR3 is built from 14 residues. The germline V gene has CDR1 SGDLS and CDR2 YYNGEE. Here the CDR3 DNA reads TGTGCCAGCAGCGTAGAAGGGGGCTGGGAGACCCAGTACTTC. Protein: CASSVEGGWETQYF.

The V gene is TRBV28, the J gene TRBJ1-2, with D possibly TRBD1 on 5 matching bases. V was shortened by 5 bases and J by 4 bases, with 14 bases between the two germline ends. The CDR3 covers 14 residues. Germline CDR1 reads MDHEN; CDR2 reads SYDVKM. The CDR3 protein is CASSTQGAFYGYTF. CDR3 in DNA: TGTGCCAGCAGTACCCAGGGAGCATTCTATGGCTACACCTTC.